The rows below give T cell receptor beta chains drawn from one sample of a study of PD-L1 blockade in urothelial cancer. Measured with immunoSEQ multiplex PCR; TCRdb has only the in-frame clones, and not every one. The sample yields about 42,000 clones, approximately 77% seen once. The sequenced sample was PBMCs, obtained around atezolizumab (anti-PD-L1) treatment. The receptors were sampled from an older man with urothelial cancer. Both conserved end residues are part of each CDR3.

TRBV6-6,TRBJ2-5,CASTLGQALWETQYF
TRBV4-2,TRBJ2-1,CASSQEGGRRYNEQFF
TRBV7-3,TRBJ2-2,CASSLDVETGELFF
TRBV7-3,TRBJ2-3,CASSQYRVSADTQYF
TRBV5-6,TRBJ2-1,CASSQTSGRFGEQFF
TRBV7-9,TRBJ1-1,CASTHPTGRNTEAFF
TRBV5-1,TRBJ2-1,CASSPRTSGSENNEQFF
TRBV6-5,TRBJ1-5,CASSYSQGSQPQHF
TRBV6-5,TRBJ2-1,CASSRLVGVDEQFF
TRBV30,TRBJ1-4,CAWSLGWDEKLFF
TRBV11-2,TRBJ1-6,CASSLDRTALNSPLHF
TRBV7-2,TRBJ2-1,CASSFRQGGHEQFF
TRBV28,TRBJ1-4,CASSFPGTGGEKLFF
TRBV19,TRBJ2-4,CASSIRGQTAVVRKNIQYF
TRBV7-2,TRBJ2-7,CASSLGRLADPYEQYF